The 32 T cell receptor beta chains below come from one sample, sequenced in a study of shared clonotypes between healthy human individuals. The naive CD8 fraction comprised CD45RO-negative cells positively selected for CCR7 and excluded terminally differentiated effector memory CD45RA+ cells. Clones were read by immunoSEQ multiplex PCR, and TCRdb kept only the in-frame ones, dropping some. Among under 2,000,000 clones listed, about 95% were seen once. The sample was naive CD8+ T cells sorted from blood. The receptors were gathered from a man between 18 and 29 years old in good health.

The V gene is TRBV10-2, the J gene TRBJ2-3; TRBD2 matches 12 bases. The germline CDR1 and CDR2 sequences are WSHSY and SAAADI. The CDR3 consists of 15 residues. V lost 5 bases to trimming and J lost 5 bases; unmatched junction nucleotides: 5. The CDR3 loop is CASSTLAGGGDTQYF. Here the CDR3 DNA reads TGCGCCAGCAGTACACTAGCGGGAGGAGGAGATACGCAGTATTTT.

The chain has TRBV5-1 and TRBJ2-1, with D hard to call. Germline V gives CDR1 SGHRS, CDR2 YFSETQ. The CDR3 contains 13 residues. The germline V and J ends were trimmed by 1 base and 4 bases, with 6 bases remaining between them. The chain's CDR3 is CASSLNPYNEQFF. In DNA, the CDR3 is TGCGCCAGCAGCTTGAATCCTTACAATGAGCAGTTCTTC.

J is TRBJ1-2 and V is TRBV11-2, with D perhaps TRBD1 (6 bases). Germline CDR1 is SGHAT and CDR2 is FQNNGV. The CDR3 is made up of 15 amino acids. Trimming pared 4 bases from V and 5 bases from J, leaving 17 bases between. The CDR3 loop reads CASSSKGGERYGYTF. In DNA form, the CDR3 reads TGTGCCAGCAGCTCCAAAGGGGGGGAGCGGTATGGCTACACCTTC.

The chain combines TRBV27 with TRBJ2-5, with 7 bases identical to TRBD2. The CDR3 is made up of 15 amino acids. Germline values: CDR1 MNHEY, CDR2 SMNVEV (reference sequence). V was clipped by 8 bases and J by 1 base; unmatched bases: 10. This chain's CDR3 is CASAEVAGIQETQYF. The CDR3, as DNA: TGTGCCAGCGCGGAAGTAGCGGGTATCCAAGAGACCCAGTACTTC.

The sample holds one count of this clone. Other DNA sequences in the sample encode the same CDR3. The V gene is TRBV30, the J gene TRBJ1-5; TRBD1 matches 10 bases. This CDR3 spans 14 amino acids. Germline CDR1 and CDR2: GTSNPN and SVGIG (reference sequence). The trim removed 2 bases at V and 5 bases at J, leaving 3 bases unmatched. CDR3 sequence reads: CAWSTGQGDQPQHF. The CDR3 nucleotides are TGTGCCTGGAGTACCGGACAGGGGGATCAGCCCCAGCATTTT. The full variable domain, its missing parts supplied by reference TRBV30 and TRBJ1-5, is SQTIHQWPATLVQPVGSPLSLECTVEGTSNPNLYWYRQAAGRGLQLLFYSVGIGQISSEVPQNLSASRPQDRQFILSSKKLLLSDSGFYLCAWSTGQGDQPQHFGDGTRLSIL.

This clone was seen a single time. The chain uses TRBV10-3 and TRBJ1-3; D unresolved. Germline V gene data show CDR1 as ENHRY and CDR2 as SYGVKD. Trimming shortened V by 6 bases and J by 0 bases, and 12 bases separated the two germline ends. The CDR3 is made up of 15 amino acids. The CDR3 is CAIRDGERSGNTIYF. Here the CDR3 DNA reads TGTGCCATCAGGGACGGGGAGCGCTCTGGAAACACCATATATTTT.

The J gene is TRBJ2-1, the V gene TRBV29-1, with 11 bases identical to TRBD2. The CDR3 runs 17 residues. J lost 4 bases, V lost 5 bases, and 13 bases had no gene match. Germline V lookup: CDR1 SQVTM, CDR2 ANQGSEA. Here the CDR3 DNA reads TGCAGCGTTCTCGGTCGACTAGCGGGAAAAGGATACAATGAGCAGTTCTTC. Protein product: CSVLGRLAGKGYNEQFF.

J is TRBJ2-7 and V is TRBV10-3, with D perhaps matching TRBD1 (6 bases). The CDR3 loop spans 15 amino acids. CDR1 is ENHRY and CDR2 is SYGVKD in the germline V gene. Trimming stripped 2 bases from V and 10 bases from J, with 21 bases between. The CDR3 sequence: CAISEPMTGERYQYF. The CDR3 region has the DNA TGTGCCATCAGTGAGCCGATGACAGGAGAGCGATACCAGTACTTC.

This clone has only one observation. The rearrangement links TRBV25-1 to TRBJ2-5, with 8 bases aligning to TRBD1. The germline CDR1 and CDR2 sequences are MGHDK and SYGVNS. The CDR3 has 14 amino acids. The V gene end was trimmed by 5 bases and the J gene end by 4 bases; junction bases not matched to a gene: 6. This CDR3 is CASSFQGARETQYF. The CDR3 DNA sequence: TGTGCCAGCAGTTTCCAGGGGGCCAGAGAGACCCAGTACTTC.

This sequence joins TRBV5-5 and TRBJ2-1, with TRBD1 matching 9 bases. Germline V CDR1 and CDR2: SGHKS, YYEKEE (reference sequence). The CDR3 length is 15 residues. Trimming cost V 0 bases and J 7 bases; bases outside gene matches: 5. The CDR3 DNA reads TGTGCCAGCAGCTTGGTACAGGGGGCAGCGAATGAGCAGTTCTTC. It encodes CASSLVQGAANEQFF.

V and J are TRBV27 and TRBJ1-1; possible D gene TRBD1, 6 bases. Trimming pared 5 bases from V and 4 bases from J, leaving 14 bases between. Germline loops: CDR1 MNHEY, CDR2 SMNVEV (reference sequence). The CDR3 has 14 amino acids. CDR3 DNA: TGTGCCAGCAGTCACAGGGAATACGGCACTGAAGCTTTCTTT. Protein: CASSHREYGTEAFF.

The chain is built from TRBV27 and TRBJ2-2, with a possible D match to TRBD2 (5 bases). V shed 9 bases and J shed 2 bases, with 13 bases lying between them. Germline V gives CDR1 MNHEY, CDR2 SMNVEV (reference sequence). This CDR3 spans 14 amino acids. The CDR3 protein is CASRGGINTGELFF. The CDR3 nucleotides read TGTGCCAGTCGGGGTGGAATAAACACCGGGGAGCTGTTTTTT.

This rearrangement joins TRBV7-8 to TRBJ2-1; 10 bases match TRBD2. The germline CDR1 and CDR2 sequences are SGHVS and FQNEAQ. Trimming at V came to 5 bases and at J to 4 bases, leaving 8 bases not matched to a gene. This CDR3 region has 16 residues. In DNA, the CDR3 is TGTGCCAGCAGCCCCCACGGTAGCGGGGGGTACAATGAGCAGTTCTTC. Its protein product is CASSPHGSGGYNEQFF.

This clone was seen only once. This chain joins TRBV30 and TRBJ1-1; D gene uncertain. The CDR3 is made up of 13 amino acids. Germline loops: CDR1 GTSNPN, CDR2 SVGIG (reference sequence). The germline V and J ends were trimmed by 4 bases and 4 bases, with 13 bases remaining between them. CDR3 nucleotide sequence: TGTGCCTGGATCCACGGGAGGACCACTGAAGCTTTCTTT. This translates into CAWIHGRTTEAFF.

The chain recombines TRBV28 with TRBJ2-7, with 8 bases matching TRBD2. Germline CDR1 MDHEN, CDR2 SYDVKM. The CDR3 has 18 amino acids. The V gene end was trimmed by 1 base and the J gene end by 6 bases; junction bases not matched to a gene: 17. The CDR3 reads CASSLFAAYGGAGAEQYF. CDR3 bases: TGTGCCAGCAGTTTATTTGCGGCATACGGGGGGGCAGGGGCCGAGCAGTACTTC.

The chain employs TRBV28 and TRBJ2-3, with D possibly TRBD2 on 7 matching bases. The V gene's germline CDR1 is MDHEN and CDR2 SYDVKM. Trimming removed 8 bases at V and 3 bases at J, with 18 bases between. The CDR3 is 15 residues long. The CDR3: CASGGRGVRTDTQYF. The CDR3 region has the DNA TGTGCCAGCGGGGGCCGGGGGGTCAGGACAGATACGCAGTATTTT.

This chain joins TRBV2 and TRBJ2-3, with D perhaps matching TRBD2 (6 bases). Trimming stripped 4 bases from V and 2 bases from J, with 13 bases between. The CDR3 contains 15 residues. The germline V gene has CDR1 SNHLY and CDR2 FYNNEI. The CDR3 nucleotides read TGTGCCAGCAGTGGTGGGACTGGTTACACAGATACGCAGTATTTT. Translating gives CASSGGTGYTDTQYF.

The V call is TRBV21-1, the J call TRBJ2-7. TRBV21-1 is noted as a pseudogene. This CDR3 has 9 amino acids. DNA of the CDR3: TGTGCCAGCAAGTACGAGCAGTACTTC. Amino acid sequence: CASKYEQYF.

This clone appeared a single time. The genes are TRBV29-1 and TRBJ2-1; tentatively, D is TRBD1 (6 bases). In germline, CDR1 is SQVTM, CDR2 ANQGSEA. The ends were cut back, 7 bases at V and 3 bases at J, with 13 bases in the middle. The length of the CDR3 is 13 residues. The CDR3 sequence is CSAQGFNYNEQFF. CDR3 sequence (DNA): TGCAGCGCCCAGGGGTTTAACTACAATGAGCAGTTCTTC.

This chain's CDR3 is CASSHFGSGSYEQYF. The CDR3 coding sequence is TGTGCCAGCAGCCACTTCGGATCCGGCTCCTACGAGCAGTACTTC. The V and J genes are TRBV14 and TRBJ2-7; D is unresolved. CDR3 length: 15 residues. Per the germline V gene, CDR1 is SGHDN and CDR2 is FVKESK. V lost 3 bases, J lost 0 bases, and 12 bases lay in between.

The chain joins TRBV11-2 to TRBJ1-2, with a tentative D call TRBD1 (6 bases). Trimming left V 3 bases short and J 8 bases short, with 16 bases between. CDR1 and CDR2 from the germline V gene are SGHAT and FQNNGV. This CDR3 is built from 14 residues. The CDR3 DNA follows: TGTGCCAGCAGCTTGGGTGTGGGGGGGCACGGCTACACCTTC. This translates into CASSLGVGGHGYTF. The complete variable domain, with remaining parts taken from reference TRBV11-2 and TRBJ1-2, reads EAGVAQSPRYKIIEKRQSVAFWCNPISGHATLYWYQQILGQGPKLLIQFQNNGVVDDSQLPKDRFSAERLKGVDSTLKIQPAKLEDSAVYLCASSLGVGGHGYTFGSGTRLTVV.

This clone showed up just once. The genes are TRBV5-4 and TRBJ2-2; either TRBD1 or TRBD2 may supply D (5 bases each). CDR1 is SGHNT and CDR2 is YYREEE in the germline V gene (reference sequence). Trimming stripped 5 bases from V and 4 bases from J, with 12 bases between. The CDR3 contains 14 residues. CDR3 sequence: CASSDPGTTGELFF. CDR3 in DNA: TGTGCCAGCAGTGACCCCGGGACCACCGGGGAGCTGTTTTTT.

This chain connects TRBV13 to TRBJ2-7, with TRBD1 matching 8 bases. V lost 5 bases to trimming and J lost 3 bases; unmatched junction nucleotides: 6. This CDR3 comprises 14 residues. Germline CDR1 PRHDT, CDR2 FYEKMQ (reference sequence). CDR3 residues: CASSTRDRYYEQYF. The CDR3 DNA reads as TGTGCCAGCAGCACCCGGGACAGGTACTACGAGCAGTACTTC.

V is TRBV4-1 and J is TRBJ1-1; tentative D call: TRBD1 (5 bases). Trimming left V 5 bases short and J 11 bases short, with 21 bases between. The V gene's germline CDR1 is MGHRA and CDR2 YSYEKL. CDR3 length: 14 amino acids. In nucleotides, the CDR3 is TGCGCCAGCAGCTCGCCCGGGACCGGTGCGCTTGCTTTCTTT. Translation: CASSSPGTGALAFF.

This clone was detected once. The V gene is TRBV14, the J gene TRBJ2-6; tentatively, D is TRBD1 (5 bases). The CDR3 sequence is 18 residues long. Trimming pared 1 base from V and 2 bases from J, leaving 15 bases between. The germline CDR1 and CDR2 sequences are SGHDN and FVKESK. The CDR3: CASSQVYTGTAGANVLTF. DNA for the CDR3: TGTGCCAGCAGCCAAGTATACACAGGAACGGCTGGGGCCAACGTCCTGACTTTC. Based on the CDR3 plus reference TRBV14 and TRBJ2-6, the full variable domain is EAGVTQFPSHSVIEKGQTVTLRCDPISGHDNLYWYRRVMGKEIKFLLHFVKESKQDESGMPNNRFLAERTGGTYSTLKVQPAELEDSGVYFCASSQVYTGTAGANVLTFGAGSRLTVL.

This chain uses TRBV7-2 with TRBJ1-2; D might be TRBD1 (5 bases). This CDR3 is built from 15 residues. Germline CDR1 and CDR2: SGHTA and FQGNSA. Deletions cut 1 base from V and 2 bases from J, with 11 bases between. The CDR3 loop reads CASSLVGGGNYGYTF. CDR3 DNA sequence: TGTGCCAGCAGCTTAGTAGGTGGGGGGAACTATGGCTACACCTTC.

The rearrangement links TRBV7-9 to TRBJ2-5; TRBD2 matches at 10 bases. V shed 6 bases, J shed 4 bases, and the junction held 5 bases outside the gene matches. Germline V lookup: CDR1 SEHNR, CDR2 FQNEAQ (reference sequence). There are 14 residues in the CDR3. The chain's CDR3 is CASRSTSGVETQYF. The DNA for the CDR3 is TGTGCCAGCAGGTCCACTAGCGGGGTAGAGACCCAGTACTTC.

V gene TRBV23-1 combines with J gene TRBJ1-4, with no clear D. TRBV23-1 falls under the ORF class, with uncertain function. Trimming removed 4 bases from V and 4 bases from J, with 10 bases in between. This CDR3 region has 14 residues. The CDR3: CASSRETFNEKLFF. In DNA, the CDR3 is TGCGCCAGCAGTCGGGAGACTTTTAATGAAAAACTGTTTTTT.

The chain joins TRBV7-9 to TRBJ2-1, with 7 bases identical to TRBD2. Trimming took 6 bases from V and 9 from J; bases not matched to a gene: 14. The CDR3 runs 15 residues. In germline, CDR1 is SEHNR, CDR2 FQNEAQ (reference sequence). The CDR3: CASSEMRESIVEQFF. CDR3 in DNA: TGTGCCAGCAGTGAAATGCGGGAGAGTATTGTTGAGCAGTTCTTC.

The chain carries TRBV2 and TRBJ1-4; D is possibly TRBD1 (6 bases). The CDR3 is 15 amino acids. Germline V gene lookup returns CDR1 SNHLY and CDR2 FYNNEI. Trimming removed 5 bases at V and 0 bases at J, with 10 bases between. CDR3 DNA sequence: TGTGCCAGCAGTTGGACAGAAGCAACTAATGAAAAACTGTTTTTT. Translating it yields CASSWTEATNEKLFF.

The CDR3 coding sequence is TGCGCCAGCAGCCAAGTGTCTGTACGAGGTTACAATGAGCAGTTCTTC. Amino acids: CASSQVSVRGYNEQFF. The V gene is TRBV4-1, the J gene TRBJ2-1; no definite D call. The length of the CDR3 is 16 residues. Germline V gene lookup returns CDR1 MGHRA and CDR2 YSYEKL. Between the trimmed V and J ends, which lost 1 base and 4 bases, there was a span of 14 bases.

This chain connects TRBV28 to TRBJ2-7; TRBD1 agrees at 7 bases. Germline values: CDR1 MDHEN, CDR2 SYDVKM. Trimming took 2 bases from V and 6 from J; bases not matched to a gene: 4. CDR3 length equals 13 residues. The CDR3, as DNA: TGTGCCAGCAGTTTAAACAGGGGTACCGAGCAGTACTTC. Amino acid sequence: CASSLNRGTEQYF.